This T cell receptor beta chain is drawn from a study of shared clonotypes between healthy human individuals (dated by TCRdb to 2018 to 2021). For context, the study as a whole: A few men and a couple of women, aged 18 to 49 years, made up the cohort. For each donor, three plates each were used for CD4 naive and CD4 memory, two plates were used for CD8 naive, and one plate was used for CD8 memory. To estimate repertoire size and how much clonotypes are shared between individuals, the study performed deep sequencing of blood TCR repertoires from about five healthy adults. To increase sequencing depth and limit assay-specific biases, TCR repertoire library preparation and sequencing were carried out by different laboratories using diverse techniques. Leukapheresis yielded between about 0.85 and 9.5 billion PBMCs per donor. The paper's findings and limits, for the study overall: Sampling was limited to blood, and TCR repertoires in tissue likely differ from TCR repertoires in blood. The small number of donors limited the genetic and exposure-history diversity represented. Roughly 5% of naive CD4, 3.5% of naive CD8, roughly 2.4% of memory CD4, and around 0.4% of memory CD8 clonotypes were shared across several donors. Compared with non-shared clonotypes, the clonotypes found in all four sorted-subset donors had higher generation probabilities. Based on pairwise subsampling, the degree of clonotype sharing among donors was expected to be affected by sequencing depth. Naive subsets generally had larger estimated clonotype richness than memory subsets did. Rarefaction of sorted-subset datasets indicated incomplete sequencing despite the large sequencing depth.

CD8 naive samples consisted of CD45RO-negative cells that were positively selected for CCR7, yielding a CD45RA+CCR7+ population without TemRA cells. The donors were healthy, HIV-negative adults who had no recently reported acute infections or vaccinations. All donors were Caucasian adults living in Nashville, Tennessee, USA. After blood collection by leukapheresis, PBMCs were isolated using Ficoll-Histopaque density gradient centrifugation and then cryopreserved in the vapor phase of liquid nitrogen. Analytical flow cytometry was used to check the purity and quantity of every magnetically sorted T cell population. From each sorted fraction, genomic DNA was isolated and quantified by UV absorbance on a Nanodrop 2000c. Using the deep immunoSEQ assay, multiplex PCR amplified TCR CDR3 regions from genomic DNA. Extracted genomic DNA from each cell subset was spread evenly across all wells of several immunoSEQ 96-well plates, with each plate serving as a replicate. For sorted subsets, each replicate PCR was loaded with 150 to 250 ng genomic DNA, equivalent to approximately 33,000 T cell genomes. Purified libraries were quantified with a Qubit 3.0 fluorometer, sized on a Bioanalyzer 2100, and re-quantified with the KAPA Library Quantification kit. A separate single-read 150-cycle Illumina NextSeq 550 flow cell was used to sequence each immunoSEQ 96-well plate. The original methods were these. Because only junctional sequences without quality scores were contained in the immunoSEQ output, filtering matching that applied to full-length reads could not be performed. To assign V/J genes and CDR3, sequences were annotated using PyIR, a Python wrapper for IgBLAST v1.9, with IMGT germline references. Any read was removed if the V/J assignment was weak (E-value above 1e-6), the CDR3 was missing, or the read contained stop codons, out-of-frame junctions, or ambiguous translated residues. V3J clonotypes were defined by identical inferred V gene, J gene, and CDR3 amino acid sequence. Percentage overlap between repertoires was computed as shared unique clonotypes divided by the size of the smaller repertoire. Richness of each repertoire was evaluated using RTK rarefaction, the Chao1 estimator, and Recon v2.1 estimates of unobserved clonotypes. Generation probabilities for all TCRbeta clonotypes obtained by the gDNA method from several donors were computed using OLGA. TCRdb's version of the immuneACCESS table is confined to in-frame rearrangements and falls short of the full clone set. An unresolved V gene accounts for under half of the shortfall where checked; the remainder is of unknown origin. D and trimming were read from the DNA, whereas the V and J calls and clone size are those reported in that table. This sample comprises about 700,000 clones, just over 90% of them detected only once. Clones ranked in the top ten supply approximately 25% of the sample.

This clone occurred once. It lacks a known antigen. No quality values exist for individual bases; no much larger clone is one base distant. The TCR was taken from a man aged 25 to 40 in good health. Material for sequencing was naive CD8+ T cells sorted from blood. The cell subset or site tag for this specimen amounts to: CD45RA+CCR7+.

DNA sequence: TGTGCCAGCAGCACAAGGCAGTCCAATGATGAGCAGTTCTTC. Its amino acids are CASSTRQSNDEQFF. The V gene is TRBV27 and the J gene is TRBJ2-1; the D gene is not confidently resolved. The CDR3 starts with the cysteine, ends with the phenylalanine, and has 14 residues. CDR3 DNA only is kept here, 42 bases in frame from base 1. V is shortened by 6 bases, J by 8 bases, and the region joining them spans 17 bases. Taken from the germline V gene (reference sequence), the CDR1 and CDR2 loops are MNHEY and SMNVEV.